One sample yielded the 7 T cell receptor beta chains listed below, sequenced in a study of Graves' ophthalmopathy and Graves' hyperthyroidism. From RNA, the CDR3 regions of TCR beta chains were amplified and sequenced. HTBI primers primed a first-round RT-PCR, and a second-round multiplex PCR followed. TCRdb re-analysed the multiplex PCR reads in MiXCR, keeping a single row per CDR3 protein. The top ten clones hold about 10% of a sample with approximately 500,000 distinct CDR3 sequences, around 15% of them seen once. Sequencing used blood. Receptors were obtained from a woman aged 25 to 45 with Graves' ophthalmopathy.

This clonotype was observed many times. The chain joins TRBV28 to TRBJ2-5; TRBD2 matches at 11 bases. CDR1 is MDHEN and CDR2 is SYDVKM in the germline V gene. The CDR3 is made up of 21 amino acids. V lost 2 bases and J lost 2; bases outside the gene matches: 19. CDR3 sequence reads: CASSLGLGRELAGGKQETQYF. The CDR3 DNA is TGTGCCAGCAGTTTAGGATTAGGCCGGGAGCTAGCGGGAGGAAAACAAGAGACCCAGTACTTC.

The rearrangement uses TRBV6-1 and TRBJ1-2, with a possible D match to TRBD1 (6 bases). There are 15 residues in the CDR3. Germline lookup yields CDR1 MNHNS and CDR2 SASEGT. V was cut by 4 bases and J by 2 bases, with 14 bases left in between. The CDR3 sequence is CASSGYQGWNYGYTF. The CDR3 region has the DNA TGTGCCAGCAGTGGATACCAGGGGTGGAACTATGGCTACACCTTC.

V is TRBV2 and J is TRBJ2-7; TRBD2 agrees at 7 bases. Trimming cost V 3 bases and J 4 bases; bases outside gene matches: 9. The CDR3 contains 15 residues. In germline, CDR1 is SNHLY, CDR2 FYNNEI. The CDR3 coding sequence is TGTGCCAGCAGTGACGAGCGGGGTATCGTTTACGAGCAGTACTTC. This sequence encodes CASSDERGIVYEQYF.

This clonotype was found many times. V usage is TRBV3-1 and J usage is TRBJ2-5; TRBD2 is a possible D gene (6 bases). In germline, CDR1 is LGHDT, CDR2 YNNKEL (reference sequence). V lost 0 bases and J lost 2, with 22 bases in between. CDR3 length equals 19 residues. The CDR3 DNA follows: TGTGCCAGCAGCCAAGAGGGAAGGGGCGGGCGCCGGGGGCAAGAGACCCAGTACTTC. It specifies CASSQEGRGGRRGQETQYF.

In regard to this clonotype: This may be a read error: a much more frequent sequence differs by one nucleotide. The V gene is TRBV7-2, the J gene TRBJ2-2; D is possibly TRBD1 (6 bases). In germline, CDR1 is SGHTA, CDR2 FQGNSA. The CDR3 totals 15 residues. V lost 2 bases, J lost 6 bases, and 13 bases lay in between. The CDR3 spells CASSLWSRGSGELFF. CDR3 nucleotide sequence: TGTGCCAGCAGCTTATGGTCAAGGGGGTCCGGGGAGCTGTTTTTT.

In this sample, this clonotype turned up many times. The V and J genes are TRBV27 and TRBJ2-5; 7 positions agree with TRBD1. This CDR3 contains 13 residues. V was clipped by 3 bases and J by 8 bases; unmatched bases: 6. Germline V gene sequence: CDR1 MNHEY, CDR2 SMNVEV (reference sequence). The CDR3 is CASSFGRGTTQYF. The CDR3 nucleotides are TGTGCCAGCAGTTTTGGCAGGGGGACCACCCAGTACTTC.

Ten or more counts support this clonotype. The chain joins TRBV5-1 to TRBJ1-5, with 7 bases lining up with TRBD1. The CDR3 has 15 amino acids. CDR1 and CDR2 (germline): SGHRS, YFSETQ. V shed 0 bases and J 5 bases; nucleotides not matched to a gene: 5. The CDR3 bases are TGCGCCAGCAGCTTGGGCCCCGGGACAGATCAGCCCCAGCATTTT. Its translation: CASSLGPGTDQPQHF.